The T cell receptor beta chain under discussion was sequenced for a study of shared clonotypes between healthy human individuals. Study-wide background: In total, the donors were a couple of women and a few men aged 18 to 49.

A few counts support this clone. Germline loops: CDR1 SGHDT, CDR2 YYEEEE. V trimming: 2 bases; J trimming: 7 bases; junction bases outside the gene matches: 4. This CDR3 contains 15 residues. PBMC DNA, left unsorted, was sequenced on ten immunoSEQ deep assay plates. The data were produced by immunoSEQ multiplex PCR, yet TCRdb's version contains in-frame clones alone and is incomplete. This sample carries hundreds of thousands of clones, approximately 80% of them seen once, and the ten largest clones take about an eighth. Only Caucasian adults living in Nashville, Tennessee made up the donor group. The clonotype comes from a woman in her thirties or forties in good health. Some clones in this sample may be carry-over from other donors' samples. The chain joins TRBV5-6 to TRBJ1-4; TRBD1 aligns across 11 bases. The specimen was PBMCs. The CDR3 protein is CASSFRTGGVEKLFF. The CDR3 bases are TGTGCCAGCAGCTTCAGGACAGGGGGCGTTGAAAAACTGTTTTTT.